This T cell receptor (beta chain) was sequenced for a study of spatial heterogeneity in lung cancer (dated by TCRdb to between 2018 and 2021). At the level of the whole study: More beta-chain than alpha-chain transcripts were consistently detected, likely reflecting higher beta-chain transcript abundance. In the raw uncorrected reads, each unique combination of TCR and UMI appeared on average more than ten times. The study quantitatively compared TCR alpha and beta repertoires across multiple tumor regions, matched nontumor lung and blood in non-small cell lung cancer. Nonsynonymous mutation counts, determined by whole-exome sequencing of tumor tissue, were related to features of the TCR repertoire. Both alpha and beta chains were TCR-sequenced in 200 or so tumor regions, about 69 matched nontumor lung samples and around 50 PBMC samples obtained at surgery. Results the study describes overall, beyond this receptor: Confirming at a functional level the hypothesis that regional TCRs recognize regional mutations was considered to require additional single-cell paired TCR alpha and beta sequencing. Ubiquitous expanded tumor TCRs were detected in blood more often at tumor resection than at routine follow-up.

The cysteine opens and the phenylalanine closes a CDR3 of 15 amino acids. Just the 45-base CDR3 DNA is kept, in frame starting at base 1. Relative to germline, V is missing 4 bases and J is missing 7 bases, with 7 bases of the junction outside any gene match. CDR1 and CDR2 were assigned from the germline V gene as KGHDR and SFDVKD. Library preparation employed 5' RACE. Instrument on record: NextSeq 500. The TCR library protocol attached a unique molecular identifier to each TCR cDNA molecule to allow correction of PCR and sequencing errors. The paper's data handling went like this. TCR identification, UMI-based error correction and CDR3 extraction were performed with Decombinator tools. Expanded TCRs were defined as those above a frequency of 2 per 1,000, corresponding to the top 1% of the tumor frequency distribution. Renyi diversity was computed with the R vegan package after each repertoire had been subsampled 100 times to 5,000 TCRs. CDR3 similarity networks were constructed using string-kernel similarity of amino acid triplets, with links drawn between CDR3s whose pairwise similarity was above 0.82. Clones were called with MiXCR by TCRdb after fastp trimmed the public reads at Q25, and only in-frame beta chains were retained. Each entry merges the rows of one CDR3 protein and shows their most common DNA and genes. TCRdb's processing, not the authors', yielded these V and J calls. The sample has approximately 40,000 distinct CDR3 sequences on record, about 6.5% of them singletons. The top ten hold about 45% of the sample.

The label giving this sample's time point can be read as: sample taken at primary tumor resection. The donors were more than 60 patients from the lung TRACERx cohort who had early-stage, untreated non-small cell lung cancer. Whole RNA extracted from tumor and nontumor lung tissue, or from cryopreserved PBMC samples, was used for TCR sequencing without cell sorting. A patient was chosen for TCR sequencing only when enough RNA was available from at least two tumor regions. This clonotype was detected ten times or more. Its antigen is not yet known. Per-nucleotide qualities are absent, and no much larger clonotype sits a single base away.

The rearranged segments are TRBV24-1 and TRBJ2-1, and 9 junction bases match TRBD1. Sequencing used PBMCs, obtained at surgery. The TCR was taken from a female donor with early-stage non-small cell lung cancer. CDR3 reads: CATSDNRGLGNEQFF. Here is the DNA: TGTGCCACCAGTGACAACAGGGGGCTGGGGAATGAGCAGTTCTTC.